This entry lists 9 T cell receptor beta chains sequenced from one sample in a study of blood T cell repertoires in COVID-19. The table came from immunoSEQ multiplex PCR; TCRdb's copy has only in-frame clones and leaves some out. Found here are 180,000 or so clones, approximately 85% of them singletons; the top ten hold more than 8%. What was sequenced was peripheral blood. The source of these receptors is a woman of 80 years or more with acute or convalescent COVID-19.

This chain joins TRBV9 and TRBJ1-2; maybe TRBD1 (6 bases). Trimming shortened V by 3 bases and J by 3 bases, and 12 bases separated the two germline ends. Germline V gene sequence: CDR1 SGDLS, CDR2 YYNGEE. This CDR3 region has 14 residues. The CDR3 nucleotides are TGTGCCAGCAGCGCCAGACAGGCTGACTATGGCTACACCTTC. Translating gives CASSARQADYGYTF.

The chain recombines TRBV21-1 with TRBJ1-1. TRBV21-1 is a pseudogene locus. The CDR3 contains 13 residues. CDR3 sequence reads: CASSKARGGVAFF. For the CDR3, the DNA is TGTGCCAGCAGCAAAGCGCGAGGGGGGGTGGCTTTCTTT.

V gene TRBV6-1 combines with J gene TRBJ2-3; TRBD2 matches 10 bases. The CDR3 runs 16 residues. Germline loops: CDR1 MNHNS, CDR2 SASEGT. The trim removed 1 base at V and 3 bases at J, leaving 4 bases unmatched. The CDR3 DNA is TGTGCCAGCAGTGAAGGCCGGACTAGCGGTACAGATACGCAGTATTTT. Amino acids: CASSEGRTSGTDTQYF.

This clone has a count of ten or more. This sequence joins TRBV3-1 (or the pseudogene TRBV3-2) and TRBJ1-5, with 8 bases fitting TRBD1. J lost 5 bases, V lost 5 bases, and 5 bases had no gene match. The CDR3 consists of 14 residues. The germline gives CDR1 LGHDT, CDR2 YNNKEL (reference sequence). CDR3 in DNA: TGTGCCAGCAGCGAGACAGGGGTCTATCAGCCCCAGCATTTT. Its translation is CASSETGVYQPQHF.

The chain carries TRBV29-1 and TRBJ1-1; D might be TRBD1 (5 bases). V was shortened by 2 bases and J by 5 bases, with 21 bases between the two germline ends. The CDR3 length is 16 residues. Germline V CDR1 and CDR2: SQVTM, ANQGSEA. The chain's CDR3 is CSVELLPRGRATEAFF. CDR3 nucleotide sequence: TGCAGCGTTGAACTGCTACCAAGGGGCAGGGCAACTGAAGCTTTCTTT.

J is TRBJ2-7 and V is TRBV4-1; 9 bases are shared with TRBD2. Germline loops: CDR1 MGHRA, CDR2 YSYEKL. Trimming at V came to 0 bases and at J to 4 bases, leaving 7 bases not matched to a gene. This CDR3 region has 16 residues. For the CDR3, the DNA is TGCGCCAGCAGCCAAGATTTTACTAGCGGGTATTACGAGCAGTACTTC. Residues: CASSQDFTSGYYEQYF.

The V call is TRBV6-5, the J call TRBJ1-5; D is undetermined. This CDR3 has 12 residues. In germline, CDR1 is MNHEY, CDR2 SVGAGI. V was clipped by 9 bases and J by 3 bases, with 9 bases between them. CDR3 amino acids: CASWRDNQPQHF. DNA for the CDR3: TGTGCCAGTTGGAGGGACAATCAGCCCCAGCATTTT.

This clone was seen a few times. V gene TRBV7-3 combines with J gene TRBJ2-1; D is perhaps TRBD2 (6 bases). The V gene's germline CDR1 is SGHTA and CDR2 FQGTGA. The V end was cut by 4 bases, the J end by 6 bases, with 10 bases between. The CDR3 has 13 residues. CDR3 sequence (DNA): TGTGCCAGCAGCTCGGACTATATCAATGAGCAGTTCTTC. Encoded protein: CASSSDYINEQFF.

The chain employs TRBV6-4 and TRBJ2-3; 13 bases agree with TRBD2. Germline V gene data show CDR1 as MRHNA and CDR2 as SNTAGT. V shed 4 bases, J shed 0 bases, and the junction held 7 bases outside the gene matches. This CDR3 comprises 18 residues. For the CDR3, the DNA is TGTGCCAGCAGTGCGGGACTAGCGGGGAGCGCTAGCACAGATACGCAGTATTTT. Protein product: CASSAGLAGSASTDTQYF.